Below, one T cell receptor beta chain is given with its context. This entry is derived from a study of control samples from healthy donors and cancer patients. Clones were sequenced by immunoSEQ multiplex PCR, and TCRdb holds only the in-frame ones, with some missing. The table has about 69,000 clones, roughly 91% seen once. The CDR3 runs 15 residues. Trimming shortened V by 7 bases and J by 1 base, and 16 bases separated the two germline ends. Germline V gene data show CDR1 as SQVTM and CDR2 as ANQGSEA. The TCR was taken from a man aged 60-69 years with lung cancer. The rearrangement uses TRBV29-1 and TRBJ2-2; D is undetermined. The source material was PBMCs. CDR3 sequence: CSDRQFQKNTGELFF. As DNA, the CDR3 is TGCAGCGACAGACAATTCCAGAAGAACACCGGGGAGCTGTTTTTT.